One T cell receptor beta chain is described in this entry. This clonotype was seen at least ten times. The clone's antigen remains unknown. Base qualities were left out, and no much larger clone turns up one base away. V was cut back by 2 bases and J by 2 bases, leaving a gap of 6 bases between them. From cysteine to phenylalanine, the CDR3 is 13 amino acids long. Kept here is only the CDR3 DNA, which spans 39 bases and is read in frame from base 1. Interpreted using the paper, the treatment or condition label stands for: live attenuated yellow fever vaccine strain. At every blood-draw timepoint, two biological replicates of bulk PBMCs were collected. A standard Ficoll-Paque protocol was used to isolate PBMCs from peripheral blood. RNA was extracted with TriZol from bulk PBMCs, CD4 and CD8 fractions, and dextramer-positive and dextramer-negative fractions. TCR cDNA was synthesized by 5'RACE template switching, through which a universal primer site and unique molecular identifiers were introduced. Priming of cDNA synthesis was performed from both the TCR alpha and TCR beta constant segments. Libraries were amplified in two PCR steps, with sample barcodes and sequencing adapters added in the second step. Sequencing of the libraries was done on either Illumina HiSeq 2500 (2x100 bp) or NovaSeq (2x150 bp). On the authors' methods: MIGEC was used to demultiplex reads and collapse the reads into UMI consensus sequences, and MiXCR was used for V(D)J alignment. Vaccine-responding clonotypes were identified with edgeR using replicate PBMC samples, with FDR below 0.01 and a log2 fold change above 5 up to day 15 being required. Bulk clonotypes were assigned CD4 or CD8 identity according to which sequenced CD4 or CD8 repertoire held them at higher abundance. TCRdb trimmed public reads at Q25 via fastp, called clones via MiXCR and kept in-frame beta chains. Rows merge per CDR3 protein into single entries with the most common DNA and genes. For this entry, the V and J calls and clone size follow TCRdb and not the study's own pipeline. The sample table shows 300,000 or so distinct CDR3 sequences, and roughly 8% are seen once. The leading ten clones occupy approximately 15% of the sample.

The data are from a study of T cells after yellow fever vaccination (dated by TCRdb to between 2018 and 2020). Background on the whole study: Libraries from fractions with low cell numbers were prepared with the SMART-Seq v4 Ultra Low Input RNA kit. To follow T-cell clones before and after primary and booster YFV17D yellow fever vaccination, bulk TCR alpha and beta repertoires were sequenced over time. The cohort comprised two healthy male donors, one aged 18 to 30 and one aged 30 to 40 years. Bulk PBMC replicates and cell subsets were isolated from blood drawn at multiple timepoints before and after both primary and secondary immunization.

Points the paper makes about the study in general: After the booster, most of the clones that had expanded following primary vaccination were detected again (approximately 95% of CD4 and around 87% of CD8), which suggests that memory was broadly maintained. FACS-sorted repertoires could contain abundant contaminating clonotypes from the bulk population, so computational filtering was required. The secondary T-cell response was found to be weaker but faster than the primary response, with a peak reached on day 5 rather than on day 15. A small share of clonotypes was detected in both CD4 and CD8 compartments, with the overlap likely arising from convergent recombination. The study included only two donors, which limits how far the findings can be generalized.

Material: PBMCs, obtained 45 days after the first yellow fever vaccination. This clonotype was obtained from a young man who received the YFV17D yellow fever vaccine. The rearranged segments are TRBV12-3 or TRBV12-4 and TRBJ2-5, with no confidently assigned D gene. The CDR3 corresponds to CASSLNRQETQYF. The DNA reads TGTGCCAGCAGTTTAAACAGACAAGAGACCCAGTACTTC.